Each of the 23 T cell receptor beta chains below was sequenced from the same sample in a study of cytomegalovirus exposure and HLA in healthy donors. With 60 Vbeta and 13 Jbeta primers, the PCR was carried out. Using immunoSEQ multiplex PCR, the repertoire was profiled, and TCRdb retains in-frame clones only, with some absent. The sample contains about 130,000 clones, 65% to 90% of which appear only once. Material: PBMCs. These receptor sequences come from a man aged 50-60 years in good health and CMV-seronegative.

The chain's CDR3 is CATSWGGTDTQYF. DNA of the CDR3: TGTGCCACCAGCTGGGGGGGCACAGATACGCAGTATTTT. This chain links TRBV15 with TRBJ2-3; D may be TRBD2 (6 bases). The V end was cut by 5 bases, the J end by 1 base, with 7 bases between. The CDR3 length is 13 residues. Germline CDR1 LNHNV, CDR2 YYDKDF (reference sequence).

On this clone itself: One end of the junction varies from germline; a read error may be responsible. The chain carries TRBV13 and TRBJ1-1; D not certain. This CDR3 contains 13 residues. Germline-derived CDR1 and CDR2 are PRHDT and FYEKMQ (reference sequence). CDR3 region: CAGSLYSRAEAFF. CDR3 in DNA: TGTGCCGGCAGCTTATATTCCCGGGCTGAAGCTTTCTTT. Variable domain in full (rest from reference TRBV13 and TRBJ1-1): AAGVIQSPRHLIKEKRETATLKCYPIPRHDTVYWYQQGPGQDPQFLISFYEKMQSDKGSIPDRFSAQQFSDYHSELNMSSLELGDSALYFCAGSLYSRAEAFFGQGTRLTVV.

J is TRBJ1-2 and V is TRBV10-3; tentative D call: TRBD1 (6 bases). Deletions cut 4 bases from V and 4 bases from J, with 10 bases between. The length of the CDR3 is 13 residues. From germline, CDR1 is ENHRY and CDR2 SYGVKD. CDR3 DNA sequence: TGTGCCATCAGTGGGGTACAGGGCTATGGCTACACCTTC. It codes for CAISGVQGYGYTF.

The chain combines TRBV5-4 with TRBJ2-7, with 8 bases identical to TRBD2. The CDR3 has 15 amino acids. Unmatched junction bases numbered 5, after V lost 1 base and J lost 2 bases. The germline gives CDR1 SGHNT, CDR2 YYREEE (reference sequence). CDR3 in DNA: TGTGCCAGCAGCTTGCTGGGCGGGGGGCCCTACGAGCAGTACTTC. It is translated as CASSLLGGGPYEQYF.

The chain couples TRBV5-8 to TRBJ2-7, with D perhaps TRBD1 (5 bases). Per the germline V gene, CDR1 is SGHTS and CDR2 is YDEGEE. Trimming took off 9 bases at V and 0 bases at J, with 16 bases between the two ends. The CDR3 spans 14 residues. The CDR3, as DNA: TGTGCCACAGTCACCGCAGGGTACTCCTACGAGCAGTACTTC. This translates into CATVTAGYSYEQYF.

This chain links TRBV5-6 with TRBJ2-1, with D unclear. V was clipped by 0 bases and J by 1 base, with 11 bases between them. The CDR3 loop spans 16 amino acids. CDR1 SGHDT and CDR2 YYEEEE come from the germline V gene. The CDR3: CASSLGPGASYNEQFF. DNA for the CDR3: TGTGCCAGCAGCTTGGGCCCTGGAGCGTCCTACAATGAGCAGTTCTTC.

This clone showed up just a few times. This rearrangement joins TRBV19 to TRBJ1-2, with 7 bases aligning to TRBD1. Trimming cost V 7 bases and J 2 bases; bases outside gene matches: 4. There are 13 residues in the CDR3. Germline V gene data show CDR1 as LNHDA and CDR2 as SQIVND (reference sequence). The CDR3 protein is CASTPGQNYGYTF. DNA of the CDR3: TGTGCCAGTACCCCGGGACAGAACTATGGCTACACCTTC.

The chain recombines TRBV6-5 with TRBJ2-5; D gene ambiguous. The CDR3 covers 14 residues. Germline CDR1 reads MNHEY; CDR2 reads SVGAGI. Trimming left V 0 bases short and J 6 bases short, with 11 bases between. The CDR3 here is CASSYSTGWKTQYF. The CDR3 nucleotides read TGTGCCAGCAGTTACTCGACGGGTTGGAAGACCCAGTACTTC.

The chain carries TRBV27 and TRBJ2-7, with a weak D call TRBD1 (6 bases). Trimming pared 7 bases from V and 0 bases from J, leaving 10 bases between. Germline V lookup: CDR1 MNHEY, CDR2 SMNVEV (reference sequence). The CDR3 is 13 amino acids. For the CDR3, the DNA is TGTGCCAGCATGTCAGGGGACTCCTACGAGCAGTACTTC. Its protein product is CASMSGDSYEQYF.

V usage is TRBV18 and J usage is TRBJ1-2; maybe TRBD1 (6 bases). The CDR3 runs 16 residues. CDR1 is KGHSH, CDR2 LQKENI, per germline. The V end lost 3 bases, the J end lost 0 bases, and 14 bases lay between the germline ends. CDR3 nucleotide sequence: TGTGCCAGCTCACCCGGGGGGGCCACCTCTAACTATGGCTACACCTTC. Protein product: CASSPGGATSNYGYTF. The full variable domain, rest sourced from reference TRBV18 and TRBJ1-2, is NAGVMQNPRHLVRRRGQEARLRCSPMKGHSHVYWYRQLPEEGLKFMVYLQKENIIDESGMPKERFSAEFPKEGPSILRIQQVVRGDSAAYFCASSPGGATSNYGYTFGSGTRLTVV.

The chain couples TRBV7-2 to TRBJ1-6, with a tentative D call TRBD1 (5 bases). CDR1 is SGHTA, CDR2 FQGNSA, per germline. The CDR3 has 12 residues. CDR3 in amino acids: CASGGYNSPLHF. CDR3 sequence (DNA): TGTGCAAGCGGGGGGTATAATTCACCCCTCCACTTT.

The gene calls are TRBV21-1 and TRBJ2-7; TRBD2, the table's D call, was not compared with the DNA. TRBV21-1 is designated a pseudogene. This CDR3 comprises 19 residues. CDR3 region: CASSATPGVRMKTHYEQYF. CDR3 DNA: TGTGCCAGCAGCGCCACTCCCGGGGTTCGGATGAAGACACATTACGAGCAGTACTTC.

This clone was recorded only once. V usage is TRBV6-1 and J usage is TRBJ1-5, with D possibly matching TRBD1 (5 bases). V lost 3 bases to trimming and J lost 1 base, with 13 bases between them. The CDR3 runs 16 residues. Germline V CDR1 and CDR2: MNHNS, SASEGT. The CDR3: CASSDRRGRSNQPQHF. CDR3 bases: TGTGCCAGCAGTGACCGGCGGGGGAGGAGCAATCAGCCCCAGCATTTT.

This clone was detected only once. The chain couples TRBV12-5 to TRBJ2-5; D unclear. CDR3 length: 13 amino acids. Germline V gene sequence: CDR1 LGHNT, CDR2 FRNRAP. V dropped 5 bases and J dropped 9 bases, with 16 bases sitting between them. The CDR3: CASGQDRVTAQYF. The CDR3, as DNA: TGTGCTAGTGGTCAAGACCGGGTTACGGCCCAGTACTTC.

The rearrangement links TRBV12-5 to TRBJ2-1, with TRBD1 matching 9 bases. The trim removed 7 bases at V and 3 bases at J, leaving 4 bases unmatched. The CDR3 has 14 amino acids. Germline-derived CDR1 and CDR2 are LGHNT and FRNRAP. For the CDR3, the DNA is TGTGCTAGTGTACCGGGACAGGGCTACAATGAGCAGTTCTTC. It yields the protein CASVPGQGYNEQFF.

This chain links TRBV7-2 with TRBJ2-4; D not resolved. With 1 base removed from V and 1 base from J, the gap between germline ends came to 8 bases. The germline CDR1 and CDR2 sequences are SGHTA and FQGNSA. This CDR3 is built from 15 residues. The CDR3 bases are TGTGCCAGCAGCTTAGTGTCACTGGCCAAAAACATTCAGTACTTC. Translation gives CASSLVSLAKNIQYF.

The chain has TRBV7-2 and TRBJ2-5; D may be TRBD2 (6 bases). The CDR3 totals 13 residues. V was cut by 5 bases and J by 7 bases, with 14 bases left in between. The germline V gene has CDR1 SGHTA and CDR2 FQGNSA. The CDR3, as DNA: TGTGCCAGCAGCCTCGGGACTTTAGGGACCCAGTACTTC. The encoded protein is CASSLGTLGTQYF.

This chain links TRBV6-1 with TRBJ1-6, with D unresolved. This CDR3 comprises 12 residues. V lost 3 bases and J 10 bases, leaving 7 bases between the germline ends. In germline, CDR1 is MNHNS, CDR2 SASEGT. The CDR3: CASSDPKSPLHF. The CDR3 bases are TGTGCCAGCAGTGACCCCAAATCACCCCTCCACTTT.

This rearrangement joins TRBV7-9 to TRBJ1-4; the D is unclear. The V and J ends lost 4 bases and 7 bases respectively, with 13 bases between them. Germline CDR1 is SEHNR and CDR2 is FQNEAQ (reference sequence). This CDR3 comprises 14 residues. The CDR3: CASSSEGGFEKLFF. DNA for the CDR3: TGTGCCAGCAGCTCAGAGGGAGGGTTTGAAAAACTGTTTTTT.

The V gene is TRBV2, the J gene TRBJ2-6; TRBD1 might be the D (5 bases). Looked up from germline, CDR1 is SNHLY and CDR2 is FYNNEI. The ends were cut back, 7 bases at V and 0 bases at J, with 16 bases in the middle. CDR3 size: 17 residues. The CDR3 loop is CASKIAGLSSGANVLTF. The CDR3 region has the DNA TGTGCCAGCAAAATCGCAGGGCTGAGCTCTGGGGCCAACGTCCTGACTTTC.

The chain employs TRBV30 and TRBJ1-4, with D tentatively TRBD1 (5 bases). The CDR3 contains 15 residues. Trimming removed 2 bases at V and 5 bases at J, with 15 bases between. Germline V gene lookup returns CDR1 GTSNPN and CDR2 SVGIG (reference sequence). CDR3 sequence: CAWSTGGRENEKLFF. The CDR3 region has the DNA TGTGCCTGGAGTACCGGGGGACGGGAGAATGAAAAACTGTTTTTT.

CDR3 amino acids: CASRRDTRNEKLFF. For the CDR3, the DNA is TGCGCCAGCAGAAGGGACACGCGAAATGAAAAACTGTTTTTT. The rearrangement joins TRBV5-1 to TRBJ1-4, with a possible D match to TRBD1 (6 bases). Trimming cost V 5 bases and J 5 bases, with 13 bases left between them. Germline CDR1 is SGHRS and CDR2 is YFSETQ. This CDR3 is 14 amino acids long.

The gene calls are TRBV27 and TRBJ2-5; 9 bases are a match to TRBD2. The CDR3 contains 13 residues. Looked up from germline, CDR1 is MNHEY and CDR2 is SMNVEV (reference sequence). V trimming: 6 bases; J trimming: 5 bases; junction bases outside the gene matches: 4. The CDR3, as DNA: TGTGCCAGCAGCTTCAGCGGGGGGGAGACCCAGTACTTC. This sequence encodes CASSFSGGETQYF.